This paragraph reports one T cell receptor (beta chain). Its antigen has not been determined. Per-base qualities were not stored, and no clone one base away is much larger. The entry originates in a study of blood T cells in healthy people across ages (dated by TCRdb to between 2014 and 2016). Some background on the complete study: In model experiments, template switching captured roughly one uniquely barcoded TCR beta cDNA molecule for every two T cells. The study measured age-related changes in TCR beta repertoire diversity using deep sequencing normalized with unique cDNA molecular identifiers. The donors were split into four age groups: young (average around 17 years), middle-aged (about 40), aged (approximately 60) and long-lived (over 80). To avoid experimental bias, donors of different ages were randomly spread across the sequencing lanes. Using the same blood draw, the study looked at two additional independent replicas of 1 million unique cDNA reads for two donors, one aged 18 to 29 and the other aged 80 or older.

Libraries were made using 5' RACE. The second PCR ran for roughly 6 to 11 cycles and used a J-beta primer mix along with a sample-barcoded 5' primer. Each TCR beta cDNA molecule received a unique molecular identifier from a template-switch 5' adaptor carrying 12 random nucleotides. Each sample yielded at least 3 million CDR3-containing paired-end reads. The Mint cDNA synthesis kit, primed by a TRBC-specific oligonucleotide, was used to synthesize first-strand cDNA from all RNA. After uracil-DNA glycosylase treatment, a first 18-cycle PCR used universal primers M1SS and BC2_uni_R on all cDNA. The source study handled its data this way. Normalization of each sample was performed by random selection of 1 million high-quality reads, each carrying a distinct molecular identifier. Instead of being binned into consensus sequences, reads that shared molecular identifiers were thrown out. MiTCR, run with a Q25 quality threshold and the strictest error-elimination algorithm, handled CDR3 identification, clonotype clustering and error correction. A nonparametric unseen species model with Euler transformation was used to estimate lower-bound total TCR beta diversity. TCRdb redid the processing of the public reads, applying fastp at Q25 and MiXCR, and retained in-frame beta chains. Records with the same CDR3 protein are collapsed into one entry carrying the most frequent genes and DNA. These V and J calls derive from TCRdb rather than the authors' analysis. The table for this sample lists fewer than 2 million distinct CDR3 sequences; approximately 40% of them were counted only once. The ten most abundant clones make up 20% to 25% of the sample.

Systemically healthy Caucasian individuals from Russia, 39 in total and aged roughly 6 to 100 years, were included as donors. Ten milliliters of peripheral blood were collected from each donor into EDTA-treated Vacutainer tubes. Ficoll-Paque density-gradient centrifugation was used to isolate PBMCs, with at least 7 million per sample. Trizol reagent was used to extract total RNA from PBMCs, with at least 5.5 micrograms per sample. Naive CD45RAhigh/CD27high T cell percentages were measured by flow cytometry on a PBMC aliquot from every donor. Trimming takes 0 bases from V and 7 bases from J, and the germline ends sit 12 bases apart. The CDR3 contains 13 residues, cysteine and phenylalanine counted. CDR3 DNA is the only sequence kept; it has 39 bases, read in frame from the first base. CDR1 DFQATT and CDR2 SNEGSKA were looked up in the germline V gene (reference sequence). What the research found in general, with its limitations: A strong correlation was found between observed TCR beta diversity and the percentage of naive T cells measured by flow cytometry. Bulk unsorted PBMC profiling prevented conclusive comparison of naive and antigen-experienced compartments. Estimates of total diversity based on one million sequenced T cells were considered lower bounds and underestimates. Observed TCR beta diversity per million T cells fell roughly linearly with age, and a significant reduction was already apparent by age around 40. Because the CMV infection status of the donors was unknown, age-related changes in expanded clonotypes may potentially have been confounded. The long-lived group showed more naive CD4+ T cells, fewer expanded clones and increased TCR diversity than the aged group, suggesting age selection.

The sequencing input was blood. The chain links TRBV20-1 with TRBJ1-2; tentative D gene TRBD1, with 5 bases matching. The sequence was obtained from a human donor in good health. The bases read TGCAGTGCTAGAGATGGGGGTGTAGGTGGCTACACCTTC. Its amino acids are CSARDGGVGGYTF.